One and the same sample provided the 29 T cell receptor beta chains below, sequenced in a study of OX40 agonist ivuxolimab in advanced cancers. The method was immunoSEQ multiplex PCR; TCRdb's version includes in-frame clones alone and lacks a portion of them. The sample includes 60,000 to 95,000 clones, approximately 84% seen only once; the top ten take roughly 15%. The sequenced sample was CD4+ or CD8+ T cells sorted from blood, obtained in a trial of the OX40 agonist ivuxolimab. These receptors were collected from an adult with an advanced solid tumor such as melanoma, head and neck, liver or kidney cancer.

This sequence joins TRBV5-6 and TRBJ2-1, with D maybe TRBD2 (6 bases). V lost 1 base, J lost 3 bases, and 17 bases lay in between. In germline, CDR1 is SGHDT, CDR2 YYEEEE. This CDR3 comprises 17 residues. The CDR3 protein is CASSLLVKSGLYNEQFF. The CDR3 DNA follows: TGTGCCAGCAGCTTGTTGGTGAAGAGCGGGCTCTACAATGAGCAGTTCTTC.

The V and J genes are TRBV28 and TRBJ1-2, with a weak D call TRBD1 (5 bases). The V end lost 7 bases, the J end lost 2 bases, and 20 bases lay between the germline ends. Germline CDR1 and CDR2: MDHEN and SYDVKM. There are 16 residues in the CDR3. The CDR3 DNA sequence: TGTGCCAGCACCCGTGCGGGGAACGGGGGAAACTATGGCTACACCTTC. As protein: CASTRAGNGGNYGYTF.

With respect to this clone: This CDR3 is also generated by other DNA sequences in the sample. The V gene is TRBV15, the J gene TRBJ2-3, with no clear D. The V gene lost 0 bases and the J gene lost 5 bases, with 6 bases spanning the gap. Germline V lookup: CDR1 LNHNV, CDR2 YYDKDF (reference sequence). The CDR3 runs to 13 residues. CDR3: CATSRDMGDTQYF. DNA for the CDR3: TGTGCCACCAGCAGAGATATGGGAGATACGCAGTATTTT.

V and J are TRBV6-6 and TRBJ1-1; 8 positions match TRBD1. The CDR3 is made up of 15 amino acids. V gave up 6 bases and J gave up 4 bases; unmatched junction bases: 10. Germline assignment: CDR1 MNHNY and CDR2 SVGAGI (reference sequence). The chain's CDR3 is CASRGLGQETTEAFF. The CDR3 nucleotides read TGTGCCAGCAGGGGGCTGGGACAGGAAACCACTGAAGCTTTCTTT.

The rearrangement uses TRBV6-5 and TRBJ1-2, with 7 bases aligning to TRBD1. Germline CDR1 MNHEY, CDR2 SVGAGI. The CDR3 extends over 12 amino acids. Trimming took 6 bases from V and 6 from J; bases not matched to a gene: 4. The CDR3 region has the DNA TGTGCCAGCAGCCCGGGACAGCATGGCTACACCTTC. Its protein product is CASSPGQHGYTF.

The chain carries TRBV7-9 and TRBJ2-7, with D possibly matching TRBD1 (5 bases). The V gene lost 0 bases and the J gene lost 3 bases, with 6 bases spanning the gap. Germline V lookup: CDR1 SEHNR, CDR2 FQNEAQ (reference sequence). The CDR3 consists of 13 residues. As DNA, the CDR3 is TGTGCCAGCAGCTTAGCCCAGGGCTACGAGCAGTACTTC. Amino acid sequence: CASSLAQGYEQYF.

DNA for the CDR3: TGTGCCAGCAGTGGCCTTCGTGGGACCTACGAGCAGTACTTC. Its translation: CASSGLRGTYEQYF. The rearrangement links TRBV28 to TRBJ2-7; no firm D call. This CDR3 contains 14 residues. V lost 5 bases and J lost 2, with 13 bases in between. Germline assignment: CDR1 MDHEN and CDR2 SYDVKM. Full variable domain (remainder filled in from reference TRBV28 and TRBJ2-7): DVKVTQSSRYLVKRTGEKVFLECVQDMDHENMFWYRQDPGLGLRLIYFSYDVKMKEKGDIPEGYSVSREKKERFSLILESASTNQTSMYLCASSGLRGTYEQYFGPGTRLTVT.

The chain is built from TRBV19 and TRBJ2-7; D uncertain. Germline lookup yields CDR1 LNHDA and CDR2 SQIVND (reference sequence). V lost 1 base, J lost 0 bases, and 7 bases lay in between. The CDR3 runs to 14 residues. In DNA, the CDR3 is TGTGCCAGTAGTATAGGATACACCTCCTACGAGCAGTACTTC. This sequence encodes CASSIGYTSYEQYF.

This chain uses TRBV7-2 with TRBJ2-1; 15 nucleotides match TRBD2. Germline assignment: CDR1 SGHTA and CDR2 FQGNSA. This CDR3 is 16 amino acids long. V shed 4 bases and J 4 bases; nucleotides not matched to a gene: 2. CDR3 sequence: CASSWTSGRVYNEQFF. The CDR3 DNA sequence: TGTGCCAGCAGCTGGACTAGCGGGAGGGTTTACAATGAGCAGTTCTTC.

V gene TRBV27 combines with J gene TRBJ2-7; D perhaps matches TRBD2 (8 bases). This CDR3 contains 18 residues. Germline V lookup: CDR1 MNHEY, CDR2 SMNVEV (reference sequence). Trimming pared 4 bases from V and 2 bases from J, leaving 24 bases between. The CDR3 loop is CASSSRGGEPGQTYEQYF. As DNA, the CDR3 is TGTGCCAGCAGTTCCCGGGGGGGAGAACCGGGACAGACCTACGAGCAGTACTTC.

CDR3 in amino acids: CSVSSTGTGNGAFF. CDR3 DNA sequence: TGCAGCGTTTCTTCAACCGGGACAGGGAACGGAGCTTTCTTT. The chain employs TRBV29-1 and TRBJ1-1, with 9 bases aligning to TRBD1. In germline, CDR1 is SQVTM, CDR2 ANQGSEA. V dropped 5 bases and J dropped 10; count of bases not matched to a gene: 14. This CDR3 contains 14 residues. Full variable domain (outside the CDR3, taken from reference TRBV29-1 and TRBJ1-1): SAVISQKPSRDICQRGTSLTIQCQVDSQVTMMFWYRQQPGQSLTLIATANQGSEATYESGFVIDKFPISRPNLTFSTLTVSNMSPEDSSIYLCSVSSTGTGNGAFFGQGTRLTVV.

The rearrangement links TRBV6-1 to TRBJ1-2; D unclear. In germline, CDR1 is MNHNS, CDR2 SASEGT. V was pared by 7 bases and J by 7 bases, with 16 bases between. The length of the CDR3 is 13 residues. The CDR3 nucleotides are TGTGCCAGCAACCCGCAGTTTCACCGTGGCTACACCTTC. Translating it yields CASNPQFHRGYTF.

This rearrangement joins TRBV6-1 to TRBJ2-3; no definite D call. The CDR3 totals 16 residues. The germline gives CDR1 MNHNS, CDR2 SASEGT. V lost 1 base and J 0 bases, leaving 11 bases between the germline ends. The CDR3 DNA follows: TGTGCCAGCAGTGAAGGAGTAAGGCTTAGCACAGATACGCAGTATTTT. This gives the protein CASSEGVRLSTDTQYF.

The J gene is TRBJ1-5, the V gene TRBV5-6; D remains ambiguous. The CDR3 runs to 15 residues. From germline, CDR1 is SGHDT and CDR2 YYEEEE. The ends were cut back, 3 bases at V and 0 bases at J, with 10 bases in the middle. DNA for the CDR3: TGTGCCAGCAGCTCCCAAACTTATAGCAATCAGCCCCAGCATTTT. It is translated as CASSSQTYSNQPQHF.

The chain carries TRBV11-3 and TRBJ1-1, with D perhaps matching TRBD1 (6 bases). The germline gives CDR1 SGHNT, CDR2 YENEEA. V gave up 1 base and J gave up 6 bases, with 9 bases separating them. The CDR3 loop spans 13 amino acids. DNA for the CDR3: TGTGCCAGCAGCTTAGGGGACACCGCTGAAGCTTTCTTT. Translation gives CASSLGDTAEAFF.

A single count supports this clone. V is TRBV28 and J is TRBJ2-3; unclear D gene. Germline assignment: CDR1 MDHEN and CDR2 SYDVKM. This CDR3 region has 13 residues. Trimming removed 5 bases from V and 0 bases from J, with 6 bases in between. The DNA for the CDR3 is TGTGCCAGCAGTCTGCGTAGCACAGATACGCAGTATTTT. It encodes CASSLRSTDTQYF.

The V call is TRBV7-9, the J call TRBJ2-2, with TRBD1 matching over 10 bases. Germline V lookup: CDR1 SEHNR, CDR2 FQNEAQ (reference sequence). The CDR3 extends over 15 amino acids. V was pared by 0 bases and J by 7 bases, with 2 bases of the junction left unmatched. CDR3 loop: CASSLAGTGVGELFF. The CDR3 nucleotides read TGTGCCAGCAGCTTAGCGGGGACAGGGGTCGGGGAGCTGTTTTTT.

The rearrangement joins TRBV2 to TRBJ2-3, with 7 bases identical to TRBD1. The CDR3 extends over 14 amino acids. The junction had 7 bases not matched to a gene; V was cut back by 9 bases and J by 1 base. Germline V CDR1 and CDR2: SNHLY, FYNNEI. The CDR3 loop is CAREGQVGTDTQYF. The CDR3 nucleotides read TGTGCCAGAGAAGGACAGGTGGGCACAGATACGCAGTATTTT.

The chain recombines TRBV5-4 with TRBJ1-4; no reliable D call. Germline lookup yields CDR1 SGHNT and CDR2 YYREEE (reference sequence). There are 14 residues in the CDR3. V gave up 5 bases and J gave up 7 bases, with 15 bases separating them. In nucleotides, the CDR3 is TGTGCCAGCAGGGCGGAGGTGGCAGCTGAAAAACTGTTTTTT. Translation gives CASRAEVAAEKLFF.

The chain has TRBV28 and TRBJ1-5; 9 bases are shared with TRBD1. The CDR3 length is 16 residues. Looked up from germline, CDR1 is MDHEN and CDR2 is SYDVKM. The V segment lost 7 bases and the J segment 2 bases; nucleotides outside the gene matches: 9. Written as DNA, the CDR3 is TGTGCCAGCAATCCTTACAGGGGGCTCGGCAATCAGCCCCAGCATTTT. Amino acids: CASNPYRGLGNQPQHF. The entire variable domain, with the rest obtained from reference TRBV28 and TRBJ1-5, is as follows: DVKVTQSSRYLVKRTGEKVFLECVQDMDHENMFWYRQDPGLGLRLIYFSYDVKMKEKGDIPEGYSVSREKKERFSLILESASTNQTSMYLCASNPYRGLGNQPQHFGDGTRLSIL.

The chain couples TRBV29-1 to TRBJ2-7; D may be TRBD1 or TRBD2 (5 bases each). Looked up from germline, CDR1 is SQVTM and CDR2 is ANQGSEA. Trimming stripped 1 base from V and 5 bases from J, with 9 bases between. This CDR3 region has 12 residues. The CDR3 region is CSVEGGSNEQYF. The CDR3 DNA sequence: TGCAGCGTTGAAGGGGGGTCAAACGAGCAGTACTTC.

The chain has TRBV28 and TRBJ1-2; possibly TRBD1 for D (6 bases). The germline V gene encodes CDR1 MDHEN and CDR2 SYDVKM. Trimming cost V 4 bases and J 5 bases, with 20 bases left between them. The CDR3 runs 16 residues. CDR3: CASSSRGVQGNYGYTF. The CDR3 DNA is TGTGCCAGCAGTTCCAGGGGAGTACAGGGAAATTATGGCTACACCTTC.

This chain joins TRBV9 and TRBJ2-5; D may correspond to TRBD1 or TRBD2 (7 bases each). CDR3 size: 17 residues. Per germline, CDR1 SGDLS and CDR2 YYNGEE. The V and J ends lost 4 bases and 4 bases respectively, with 23 bases between them. The CDR3 DNA follows: TGTGCCAGCAGCCTTGAGGGGGCTAGCTGGGGGGGAGAGACCCAGTACTTC. Translating it yields CASSLEGASWGGETQYF.

This chain uses TRBV9 with TRBJ2-7; 10 bases align to TRBD2. The J segment lost 1 base and the V segment lost 1 base, leaving 5 bases of the junction unmatched. This CDR3 has 16 residues. Germline V CDR1 and CDR2: SGDLS, YYNGEE. Written as DNA, the CDR3 is TGTGCCAGCAGCGTACAGTCTAGCGGGAGTTCCTACGAGCAGTACTTC. Translation gives CASSVQSSGSSYEQYF.

The rearrangement links TRBV5-6 to TRBJ2-1; no firm D call. The germline V gene has CDR1 SGHDT and CDR2 YYEEEE. The CDR3 loop spans 15 amino acids. Trimming left V 4 bases short and J 6 bases short, with 17 bases between. The CDR3 coding sequence is TGTGCCAGCAGCAATGCCCCAAGGGCGACCAATGAGCAGTTCTTC. Translation: CASSNAPRATNEQFF.

J is TRBJ1-2 and V is TRBV5-6; a weak D match, TRBD1 (5 bases). Germline lookup yields CDR1 SGHDT and CDR2 YYEEEE. The CDR3 is made up of 14 amino acids. The V end lost 3 bases, the J end lost 6 bases, and 15 bases lay between the germline ends. This CDR3 is CASSYSGYHHGYTF. The DNA of the CDR3 is TGTGCCAGCAGCTATTCAGGGTACCACCATGGCTACACCTTC.

The gene calls are TRBV29-1 and TRBJ2-5; D is perhaps TRBD1 (5 bases). The CDR3 has 14 amino acids. Per germline, CDR1 SQVTM and CDR2 ANQGSEA. V lost 5 bases and J lost 1, with 14 bases in between. CDR3 sequence (DNA): TGCAGCGTTCTGCGACAGTCCCTCCAAGAGACCCAGTACTTC. Translated: CSVLRQSLQETQYF.

This clone appeared a single time. The V and J genes are TRBV18 and TRBJ1-4, with TRBD1 matching over 7 bases. Germline V CDR1 and CDR2: KGHSH, LQKENI. Trimming cost V 3 bases and J 6 bases; bases outside gene matches: 13. This CDR3 has 17 amino acids. In DNA form, the CDR3 reads TGTGCCAGCTCACCCGGGACAGCCGGGAGGGCTTATGAAAAACTGTTTTTT. Its translation: CASSPGTAGRAYEKLFF.

The rearrangement joins TRBV6-1 to TRBJ1-1; D gene ambiguous. Germline V gives CDR1 MNHNS, CDR2 SASEGT. This CDR3 contains 13 residues. Trimming took off 1 base at V and 5 bases at J, with 8 bases between the two ends. CDR3 in amino acids: CASSEEGWTEAFF. The DNA of the CDR3 is TGTGCCAGCAGTGAAGAGGGATGGACTGAAGCTTTCTTT.